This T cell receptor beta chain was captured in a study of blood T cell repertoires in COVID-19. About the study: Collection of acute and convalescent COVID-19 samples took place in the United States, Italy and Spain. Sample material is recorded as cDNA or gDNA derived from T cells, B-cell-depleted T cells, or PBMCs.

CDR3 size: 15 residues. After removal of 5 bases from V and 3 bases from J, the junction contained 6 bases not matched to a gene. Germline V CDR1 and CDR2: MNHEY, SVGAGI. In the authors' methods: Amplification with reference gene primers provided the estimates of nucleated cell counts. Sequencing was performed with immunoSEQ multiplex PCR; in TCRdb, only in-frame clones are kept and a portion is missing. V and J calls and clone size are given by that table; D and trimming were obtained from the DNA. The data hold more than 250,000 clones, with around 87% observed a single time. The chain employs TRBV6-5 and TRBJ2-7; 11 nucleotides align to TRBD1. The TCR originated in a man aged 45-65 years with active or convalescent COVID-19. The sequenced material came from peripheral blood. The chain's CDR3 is CASSIRDRGNYEQYF. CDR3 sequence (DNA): TGTGCCAGCAGTATCCGGGACAGGGGGAACTACGAGCAGTACTTC.